A selection of T cell receptor beta chains follows, all from one sample in a study of T cell responses to AZD1222 COVID-19 vaccine. Clones were sequenced by immunoSEQ multiplex PCR, and TCRdb holds only the in-frame ones, with some missing. The sample holds some 200,000 clones, 80% to 95% seen once. Sequencing was performed on peripheral blood, taken 28 days after the second AZD1222 dose. These receptors were taken from an adult who received the AZD1222 COVID-19 vaccine. Both conserved end residues are part of each CDR3. Each record gives: V gene, D gene, J gene, clone size, CDR3 DNA, CDR3 protein. The D gene is left open where the match is weak. A row's size may be missing; if present it is once, few, many or a size class.

TRBV10-3	TRBD1	TRBJ1-2	once	TGTGCCATCAGGGGGACAGGGTTTGGCTACACCTTC	CAIRGTGFGYTF
TRBV5-1	-	TRBJ1-4	-	TGCGCCAGCAGCTTTGGTTCAGTGAATGGTGAAAAACTGTTTTTT	CASSFGSVNGEKLFF
TRBV7-2	TRBD1	TRBJ1-1	-	TGTGCCAGCAGCCCAGACAGGGGGTGGGCTGAAGCTTTCTTT	CASSPDRGWAEAFF
TRBV4-1	TRBD2	TRBJ2-2	few	TGCGCCAGCAGCGATCAACGGGGGAGGGCCGGGGAGCTGTTTTTT	CASSDQRGRAGELFF
TRBV18	-	TRBJ2-5	once	TGTGCCAGCTCACCGGGGGGGCTGGCAGAGACCCAGTACTTC	CASSPGGLAETQYF
TRBV5-1	TRBD1	TRBJ1-1	-	TGCGCCAGCAGCGGGACAGGTAATGGGGTGCACACTGAAGCTTTCTTT	CASSGTGNGVHTEAFF
TRBV19	-	TRBJ1-1	-	TGTGCCAGTAGCTACAGAGATTGGGTAAACACTGAAGCTTTCTTT	CASSYRDWVNTEAFF
TRBV30	-	TRBJ1-1	-	TGTGCCGGATCAACAGGGATTACTGAAGCTTTCTTT	CAGSTGITEAFF
TRBV6-5	-	TRBJ1-3	once	TGTGCCAGCAGGTCCTACTCTGGAAACACCATATATTTT	CASRSYSGNTIYF
TRBV29-1	-	TRBJ2-3	-	TGCAGCGGGGGCGGGGCAGATACGCAGTATTTT	CSGGGADTQYF
TRBV4-1	TRBD2	TRBJ2-1	-	TGCGCCAGCAGCCAAGCCGGAATGGGACTAGGTGAGCAGTTCTTC	CASSQAGMGLGEQFF
TRBV7-8	-	TRBJ2-3	-	TGTGCCAGCAGCTTAGCGGAGCGCAGTAACACAGATACGCAGTATTTT	CASSLAERSNTDTQYF
TRBV10-1	TRBD2	TRBJ2-1	-	TGCGCCAGCAGTTCCCTAGCGGGAGGGCCTAAAGATGAGCAGTTCTTC	CASSSLAGGPKDEQFF
TRBV10-1	-	TRBJ1-4	many	TGCGCCAGCAGGGGGTTCCCAACTAATGAAAAACTGTTTTTT	CASRGFPTNEKLFF
TRBV18	-	TRBJ2-3	-	TGTGCCAGCTCATTCACAGATACGCAGTATTTT	CASSFTDTQYF
TRBV3-1/TRBV3-2	-	TRBJ2-7	-	TGTGCCAGCAGCCCGCTCTACACTAGCTTAGTCTACGAGCAGTACTTC	CASSPLYTSLVYEQYF
TRBV2	-	TRBJ2-5	-	TGTGCCAGCAGTGCCGTGGGGGTGGGGACCCAGTACTTC	CASSAVGVGTQYF
TRBV5-4	-	TRBJ1-2	-	TGTGCCAGCAGCTTGGGCCCCCTCCCCACTAACTATGGCTACACCTTC	CASSLGPLPTNYGYTF
TRBV6-5	TRBD1	TRBJ1-2	-	TGTGCCAGCAGGAGCGAGGGGGCTGGTGGCTACACCTTC	CASRSEGAGGYTF
TRBV5-5	TRBD1	TRBJ1-5	-	TGTGCCAGCACAAATCTTCCCGGGACAGGGGGTGATCAGCCCCAGCATTTT	CASTNLPGTGGDQPQHF
TRBV5-8	-	TRBJ1-3	-	TGTGCCAGCAGCCTGAGGGACCAAAGAAACACCATATATTTT	CASSLRDQRNTIYF
TRBV13	-	TRBJ1-3	-	TGTGCCAGCAGCCTCCCCCTCGGAGCGTCTGGAAACACCATATATTTT	CASSLPLGASGNTIYF
TRBV30	-	TRBJ1-1	-	TGTGCCTGGAGTGTAGGGGACTCGAAAAGGTTCTTT	CAWSVGDSKRFF
TRBV6-2/TRBV6-3	-	TRBJ1-4	-	TGTGCCAGCAGCCGGACAGTTAATGAAAAACTGTTTTTT	CASSRTVNEKLFF
TRBV5-8	TRBD1	TRBJ1-1	-	TGTGCCAGCAGCCGGGGACAGGTCAACACTGAAGCTTTCTTT	CASSRGQVNTEAFF
TRBV5-1	TRBD1	TRBJ2-2	-	TGCGCCAGCAGCCCCCAGGGACAGGGTTATTTCGGGGAGCTGTTTTTT	CASSPQGQGYFGELFF
TRBV14	-	TRBJ1-5	-	TGTGCCAGCAGCGACACTGGGAGTCAGCCCCAGCATTTT	CASSDTGSQPQHF
TRBV12-5	-	TRBJ2-3	-	TGTGCTAGTGGTCCCCAACCTGTCTGGGACTCAGATACGCAGTATTTT	CASGPQPVWDSDTQYF
TRBV18	TRBD1	TRBJ1-2	-	TGTGCCAGCTCACCACCTACAGGGGATGGCTATGGCTACACCTTC	CASSPPTGDGYGYTF
TRBV18	-	TRBJ1-1	-	TGTGCCAGCTCAGAACCGACGGTGAACACTGAAGCTTTCTTT	CASSEPTVNTEAFF
TRBV29-1	TRBD1	TRBJ2-5	-	TGCAGCGTTGAAAGGACAGGGAGAGAGACCCAGTACTTC	CSVERTGRETQYF
TRBV29-1	-	TRBJ2-7	few	TGCAGCGTTGAGCACATGAAGGCCTACGAGCAGTACTTC	CSVEHMKAYEQYF
TRBV3-1/TRBV3-2	-	TRBJ2-7	-	TGTGCCAGCAGCCGGCCGGGTTCGAGGTCCTACGAGCAGTACTTC	CASSRPGSRSYEQYF
TRBV30	-	TRBJ1-2	-	TGTGCCTGGAAACTCCGGGACCTTACTTACTATGGCTACACCTTC	CAWKLRDLTYYGYTF